The 10 T cell receptor beta chains below come from one sample, sequenced in a study of blood T cell repertoires in COVID-19. Sequencing used immunoSEQ multiplex PCR; TCRdb keeps in-frame clones, though not all of them. This table holds 400,000 to 450,000 clones, 75% to 90% found once. The sequencing input was peripheral blood. The receptors come from a woman aged 35 to 49 with COVID-19, enrolled during active disease.

This chain links TRBV7-2 with TRBJ1-1; 7 nucleotides line up with TRBD1. V was pared by 4 bases and J by 2 bases, with 7 bases of the junction left unmatched. The germline V gene encodes CDR1 SGHTA and CDR2 FQGNSA. This CDR3 has 15 residues. CDR3 sequence: CASSYTGTANTEAFF. The CDR3 coding sequence is TGTGCCAGCAGCTACACCGGGACAGCTAACACTGAAGCTTTCTTT.

This clone was found once. This specimen includes other DNA sequences encoding the same CDR3. The J gene is TRBJ1-4, the V gene TRBV7-8, with D perhaps matching TRBD1 (5 bases). Germline assignment: CDR1 SGHVS and CDR2 FQNEAQ. This CDR3 spans 14 amino acids. The germline V and J ends were trimmed by 1 base and 5 bases, with 8 bases remaining between them. The CDR3 DNA sequence: TGTGCCAGCAGCTTAGGCCACAGGAATGAAAAACTGTTTTTT. Protein: CASSLGHRNEKLFF. Full variable domain (remainder filled in from reference TRBV7-8 and TRBJ1-4): GAGVSQSPRYKVAKRGQDVALRCDPISGHVSLFWYQQALGQGPEFLTYFQNEAQLDKSGLPSDRFFAERPEGSVSTLKIQRTQQEDSAVYLCASSLGHRNEKLFFGSGTQLSVL.

The chain employs TRBV11-2 and TRBJ2-5; 15 nucleotides match TRBD2. This CDR3 is 19 amino acids long. J lost 1 base, V lost 5 bases, and 11 bases had no gene match. CDR1 and CDR2 (germline): SGHAT, FQNNGV. The CDR3 nucleotides are TGTGCCAGCAGCCCACGCCCGGGACTAGCGGGGGGATTCCAAGAGACCCAGTACTTC. Translating it yields CASSPRPGLAGGFQETQYF.

The chain is built from TRBV11-2 and TRBJ1-1; D unclear. The CDR3 length is 15 residues. Germline loops: CDR1 SGHAT, CDR2 FQNNGV. The V and J ends lost 3 bases and 2 bases respectively, with 13 bases between them. CDR3 region: CASSFFAHKNTEAFF. Here the CDR3 DNA reads TGTGCCAGCAGCTTTTTTGCACACAAAAACACTGAAGCTTTCTTT.

The chain carries TRBV28 and TRBJ2-2; D ambiguous. The CDR3 has 14 amino acids. Germline V gene lookup returns CDR1 MDHEN and CDR2 SYDVKM. The V end was cut by 11 bases, the J end by 2 bases, with 15 bases between. The CDR3 sequence is CAAESGINTGELFF. CDR3 DNA sequence: TGTGCCGCCGAATCAGGCATCAACACCGGGGAGCTGTTTTTT.

This sequence joins TRBV18 and TRBJ1-4, with D hard to call. Germline V gene data show CDR1 as KGHSH and CDR2 as LQKENI. Trimming shortened V by 3 bases and J by 8 bases, and 16 bases separated the two germline ends. This CDR3 spans 15 amino acids. This chain's CDR3 is CASSPRLPSGEKLFF. The DNA for the CDR3 is TGTGCCAGCTCACCGCGTCTCCCCAGCGGCGAAAAACTGTTTTTT.

The chain recombines TRBV7-2 with TRBJ1-5, with 7 bases that match TRBD1. Looked up from germline, CDR1 is SGHTA and CDR2 is FQGNSA. This CDR3 contains 15 residues. Germline trimming cut 3 bases from V and 6 bases from J; bases unmatched to any gene: 8. Written as DNA, the CDR3 is TGTGCCAGCAGCTTCAAAGGGGGCGCAGGTCAGCCCCAGCATTTT. Translating it yields CASSFKGGAGQPQHF.

The chain joins TRBV7-9 to TRBJ2-1; 11 nucleotides agree with TRBD2. CDR3 length equals 15 residues. V lost 4 bases, J lost 9 bases, and 8 bases stayed unmatched. CDR1 and CDR2 (germline): SEHNR, FQNEAQ (reference sequence). CDR3 nucleotides: TGTGCCAGCAGCTCGGGACTAGCGGAAGGGGTTGAGCAGTTCTTC. The encoded protein is CASSSGLAEGVEQFF.

The genes are TRBV6-1 and TRBJ2-1; the match to TRBD1 covers 7 bases. The CDR3 sequence is 16 residues long. Germline assignment: CDR1 MNHNS and CDR2 SASEGT. With 3 bases clipped from V and 3 bases from J, the junction kept 8 bases outside the gene matches. CDR3 protein: CASSDLKGAYYNEQFF. The CDR3 DNA sequence: TGTGCCAGCAGTGATCTGAAGGGGGCCTACTACAATGAGCAGTTCTTC.

The chain employs TRBV30 and TRBJ1-1, with 8 positions matching TRBD1. The CDR3 spans 15 residues. CDR1 GTSNPN and CDR2 SVGIG come from the germline V gene (reference sequence). V shed 3 bases and J 1 base; nucleotides not matched to a gene: 7. Here the CDR3 reads CAWSPNRGWNTEAFF. The CDR3 DNA reads as TGTGCCTGGAGCCCTAACAGGGGGTGGAACACTGAAGCTTTCTTT.